Following are 25 T cell receptor beta chains from one sample sequenced in a study of cytomegalovirus exposure and HLA in healthy donors (dated by TCRdb to 2016 to 2017). Libraries were constructed by the immunoSEQ multiplex PCR assay. The multiplex PCR relied on a mix of 60 forward primers for TCR Vbeta segments and 13 reverse primers for TCR Jbeta segments. TCRdb re-hosts the immuneACCESS table, in-frame sequences only. Its copies lack some clones; in the studies checked, an unresolved V gene accounts for under half of them, and the cause for the rest is not known. Per the sample table, the count is roughly 40,000 clones. 7.5% to 9.5% of the sample goes to the ten largest clones. Sequences were obtained from PBMCs. All receptors derive from a man between 40 and 49 years old in good health and CMV-seropositive.

The chain uses TRBV7-9 and TRBJ2-7; 8 bases line up with TRBD1. CDR1 is SEHNR, CDR2 FQNEAQ, per germline (reference sequence). The CDR3 contains 12 residues. V lost 7 bases, J lost 3 bases, and 2 bases stayed unmatched. The CDR3 region is CASTDRVYEQYF. The CDR3 DNA sequence: TGTGCCAGCACGGACAGGGTCTACGAGCAGTACTTC. The whole variable domain, filled in from reference TRBV7-9 and TRBJ2-7, reads DTGVSQNPRHKITKRGQNVTFRCDPISEHNRLYWYRQTLGQGPEFLTYFQNEAQLEKSRLLSDRFSAERPKGSFSTLEIQRTEQGDSAMYLCASTDRVYEQYFGPGTRLTVT.

V and J are TRBV29-1 and TRBJ2-1; tentative D call: TRBD2 (5 bases). There are 13 residues in the CDR3. The V end was cut by 6 bases, the J end by 0 bases, with 9 bases between. CDR1 and CDR2 from the germline V gene are SQVTM and ANQGSEA. This CDR3 reads CSVHRDSYNEQFF. In DNA form, the CDR3 reads TGCAGCGTCCACCGGGACTCCTACAATGAGCAGTTCTTC.

The chain is built from TRBV7-2 and TRBJ1-3, with a tentative D call TRBD1 (5 bases). This CDR3 has 15 amino acids. The germline CDR1 and CDR2 sequences are SGHTA and FQGNSA. Trimming left V 5 bases short and J 2 bases short, with 13 bases between. The CDR3, as DNA: TGTGCCAGCAGCCCGCTGGGGGGAACTGGAAACACCATATATTTT. It codes for CASSPLGGTGNTIYF.

This sequence joins TRBV6-5 and TRBJ2-3, with TRBD1 identical over 11 bases. Trimming removed 2 bases from V and 2 bases from J; junction bases left unmatched: 3. Germline V gene data show CDR1 as MNHEY and CDR2 as SVGAGI. CDR3 length: 16 amino acids. CDR3 DNA: TGTGCCAGCAGTTACGTAGGACAGGGGGCCACAGATACGCAGTATTTT. The encoded protein is CASSYVGQGATDTQYF.

The genes are TRBV6-5 and TRBJ2-2; D not certain. Germline values: CDR1 MNHEY, CDR2 SVGAGI. This CDR3 is 14 amino acids long. V lost 5 bases and J 6 bases, leaving 13 bases between the germline ends. The CDR3 DNA sequence: TGTGCCAGCAGTCCCACTGTCCTTTCCGGGGAGCTGTTTTTT. Protein sequence: CASSPTVLSGELFF.

This chain uses TRBV29-1 with TRBJ2-7; 7 bases match TRBD2. This CDR3 spans 12 amino acids. The germline V gene has CDR1 SQVTM and CDR2 ANQGSEA. V lost 2 bases, J lost 6 bases, and 4 bases stayed unmatched. The CDR3 DNA is TGCAGCGTTGAAACTGGGGAGGGCGAGCAGTACTTC. This codes for CSVETGEGEQYF.

This rearrangement joins TRBV29-1 to TRBJ1-1, with unresolved D. The germline V and J ends were trimmed by 7 bases and 1 base, with 7 bases remaining between them. The CDR3 is 11 amino acids. The germline gives CDR1 SQVTM, CDR2 ANQGSEA. CDR3 residues: CSARGNTEAFF. Written as DNA, the CDR3 is TGCAGCGCGCGGGGGAACACTGAAGCTTTCTTT.

The chain joins TRBV6-5 to TRBJ2-7, with a possible D match to TRBD1 (5 bases). The germline V gene has CDR1 MNHEY and CDR2 SVGAGI. Deletions cut 0 bases from V and 3 bases from J, with 9 bases between. The CDR3 covers 14 residues. As DNA, the CDR3 is TGTGCCAGCAGTTACTCCCAGGGATTCTACGAGCAGTACTTC. It encodes CASSYSQGFYEQYF.

The rearrangement links TRBV6-5 to TRBJ2-3; 8 bases agree with TRBD1. CDR3 size: 14 residues. J was trimmed by 3 bases and V by 6 bases; bases with no gene match: 5. Germline-derived CDR1 and CDR2 are MNHEY and SVGAGI. CDR3 residues: CASSRRGQTDTQYF. In DNA form, the CDR3 reads TGTGCCAGCAGCCGCAGGGGGCAGACAGATACGCAGTATTTT.

This chain links TRBV11-3 with TRBJ1-3; TRBD1 might be the D (6 bases). The CDR3 has 14 amino acids. The V end lost 8 bases, the J end lost 0 bases, and 11 bases lay between the germline ends. The germline V gene encodes CDR1 SGHNT and CDR2 YENEEA. CDR3 sequence (DNA): TGTGCCAGCCGTCAGGGGTTCTCTGGAAACACCATATATTTT. It is translated as CASRQGFSGNTIYF.

The J gene is TRBJ2-1, the V gene TRBV19, with TRBD2 matching over 15 bases. This CDR3 has 19 residues. Unmatched junction bases numbered 18, after V lost 10 bases and J lost 5 bases. Looked up from germline, CDR1 is LNHDA and CDR2 is SQIVND (reference sequence). In DNA, the CDR3 is TGTGCCACCGGCGGACTAGCGGGAGGGCGAATCAACGGGGACAATGAGCAGTTCTTC. This translates into CATGGLAGGRINGDNEQFF.

The genes are TRBV9 and TRBJ2-5, with 9 bases lining up with TRBD1. The better agreement between TRBJ2-7 and the DNA end casts doubt on the J call. The CDR3 runs to 16 residues. The germline CDR1 and CDR2 sequences are SGDLS and YYNGEE. CDR3 loop: CASSVEGQGLAYEQYF. In nucleotides, the CDR3 is TGTGCCAGCAGCGTAGAAGGACAGGGGCTCGCCTACGAGCAGTACTTC.

The chain recombines TRBV11-2 with TRBJ2-1; a possible D gene is TRBD2 (5 bases). The V and J ends lost 9 bases and 4 bases respectively, with 10 bases between them. The CDR3 runs 12 residues. CDR1 is SGHAT and CDR2 is FQNNGV in the germline V gene. CDR3 residues: CASGRSYNEQFF. The DNA for the CDR3 is TGTGCCAGTGGGAGATCTTACAATGAGCAGTTCTTC.

CDR3 in DNA: TGTGCCAGCAGCTTATCTTTGGGACAGGGGGCCGAGCAGTACTTC. It specifies CASSLSLGQGAEQYF. The chain couples TRBV7-8 to TRBJ2-7; 12 bases align to TRBD1. V lost 2 bases, J lost 6 bases, and 5 bases stayed unmatched. The CDR3 consists of 15 residues. From germline, CDR1 is SGHVS and CDR2 FQNEAQ.

Details on this clone: The same CDR3 is also encoded by other DNA sequences in this sample. The V and J genes are TRBV7-8 and TRBJ2-2; tentatively, D is TRBD1 (6 bases). This CDR3 is 15 amino acids long. V was clipped by 0 bases and J by 8 bases, with 13 bases between them. Germline values: CDR1 SGHVS, CDR2 FQNEAQ. The CDR3: CASSLAEGGPGELFF. In DNA form, the CDR3 reads TGTGCCAGCAGCTTAGCGGAAGGGGGTCCAGGGGAGCTGTTTTTT.

The chain has TRBV4-3 and TRBJ2-7, with D perhaps matching TRBD2 (6 bases). Germline V gene lookup returns CDR1 LGHNA and CDR2 YSLEER. V was pared by 0 bases and J by 6 bases, with 18 bases between. The CDR3 totals 16 residues. CDR3 DNA sequence: TGCGCCAGCAGCCAAGAATGGGGCGGGGACTCGACCGAGCAGTACTTC. The encoded protein is CASSQEWGGDSTEQYF.

The chain recombines TRBV25-1 with TRBJ1-1, with unresolved D. The germline V gene has CDR1 MGHDK and CDR2 SYGVNS. This CDR3 is 13 amino acids long. V dropped 6 bases and J dropped 6 bases, with 14 bases sitting between them. This CDR3 is CASRFPGTPEAFF. In DNA form, the CDR3 reads TGTGCCAGCAGGTTCCCAGGCACACCTGAAGCTTTCTTT.

The CDR3 nucleotides are TGTGCCAGCAAATACCGGACACCCTACGAGCAGTACTTC. Protein: CASKYRTPYEQYF. The rearrangement joins TRBV6-6 to TRBJ2-7; D is perhaps TRBD1 (5 bases). CDR1 is MNHNY, CDR2 SVGAGI, per germline (reference sequence). V lost 7 bases to trimming and J lost 2 bases, with 12 bases between them. The CDR3 consists of 13 residues.

This rearrangement joins TRBV28 to TRBJ2-5, with 7 bases identical to TRBD1. The CDR3 is 15 residues long. CDR1 MDHEN and CDR2 SYDVKM come from the germline V gene. Trimming removed 5 bases from V and 5 bases from J; junction bases left unmatched: 11. The CDR3 DNA reads as TGTGCCAGCAGTCTCCCACAGGGGATTAGGGAGACCCAGTACTTC. Its translation: CASSLPQGIRETQYF.

V gene TRBV6-4 combines with J gene TRBJ2-7; maybe TRBD2 (5 bases). Deletions cut 1 base from V and 0 bases from J, with 7 bases between. The CDR3 extends over 14 amino acids. The germline CDR1 and CDR2 sequences are MRHNA and SNTAGT. The CDR3 coding sequence is TGTGCCAGCAGTGACTTTGCGGGCTCCTACGAGCAGTACTTC. This gives the protein CASSDFAGSYEQYF.

The chain carries TRBV28 and TRBJ1-1; no clear D gene. Looked up from germline, CDR1 is MDHEN and CDR2 is SYDVKM. The CDR3 loop spans 12 amino acids. V lost 10 bases to trimming and J lost 0 bases, with 9 bases between them. Here the CDR3 reads CATDPVNTEAFF. For the CDR3, the DNA is TGTGCCACCGATCCAGTGAACACTGAAGCTTTCTTT.

This rearrangement joins TRBV7-9 to TRBJ2-1; 10 bases match TRBD2. This CDR3 region has 14 residues. Trimming at V came to 5 bases and at J to 9 bases, leaving 7 bases not matched to a gene. Looked up from germline, CDR1 is SEHNR and CDR2 is FQNEAQ (reference sequence). The CDR3 here is CASSPRQREGEQFF. CDR3 nucleotides: TGTGCCAGCAGCCCCCGGCAGCGGGAGGGTGAGCAGTTCTTC.

V is TRBV21-1 and J is TRBJ1-2. TRBV21-1 has pseudogene status. This CDR3 spans 12 amino acids. CDR3 in DNA: TGTGCCAGCCCCCAGCGGGGGTATGGCTACACCTTC. Translation gives CASPQRGYGYTF.

V and J are TRBV30 and TRBJ2-7; tentatively, D is TRBD2 (5 bases). V lost 4 bases, J lost 4 bases, and 11 bases lay in between. Germline lookup yields CDR1 GTSNPN and CDR2 SVGIG (reference sequence). The CDR3 contains 12 residues. The CDR3: CAWTLGGYEQYF. In DNA form, the CDR3 reads TGTGCCTGGACCCTAGGCGGGTACGAGCAGTACTTC.

About this clone itself: Sequence at one end of the junction differs from germline and may be a read error. J is TRBJ1-5 and V is TRBV18, with 8 bases matching TRBD1. CDR3 length: 16 amino acids. Germline CDR1 KGHSH, CDR2 LQKENI. Written as DNA, the CDR3 is TGTGCCGGCTCACCTCCTTCGACAGGGGGCAATCAGCCCCAGCATTTT. Its translation: CAGSPPSTGGNQPQHF. The full variable domain, in which reference TRBV18 and TRBJ1-5 provide the parts outside the CDR3, is NAGVMQNPRHLVRRRGQEARLRCSPMKGHSHVYWYRQLPEEGLKFMVYLQKENIIDESGMPKERFSAEFPKEGPSILRIQQVVRGDSAAYFCAGSPPSTGGNQPQHFGDGTRLSIL.